This TCR beta chain was sequenced in a study of shared clonotypes between healthy human individuals. Study as a whole: Participating donors consisted of two women and a few men aged 18 to 49. Study outcomes and limitations: In this cohort, only blood was sampled, and tissue repertoires likely differ.

The assay was immunoSEQ multiplex PCR, and TCRdb's table has in-frame clones only and misses some. The sample contains hundreds of thousands of clones, around 73% of which appear only once. Germline-derived CDR1 and CDR2 are SGHTA and FQGNSA. With V trimmed by 5 bases and J by 3 bases, 3 bases remained unmatched. The CDR3 length is 16 residues. Turning to this clone: The antigen is undetermined.

This sequence joins TRBV7-2 and TRBJ2-3, with 15 bases identical to TRBD2. Sequenced: memory CD4+ T cells sorted from blood. Subset described: CD45RA-negative fraction. This sequence was found in a woman aged 30 to 39 in good health. The CDR3 is CASSGLAGGPTDTQYF. In DNA form, the CDR3 reads TGTGCCAGCAGCGGACTAGCGGGAGGGCCAACAGATACGCAGTATTTT.